Included here is one TCR beta chain sequence, with context. The antigen remains unidentified. The data derive from a study of cytomegalovirus exposure and HLA in healthy donors. General study points: Most TCR sequences were seen very rarely across donors, but some public TCRs occurred in many. Most CMV-associated TCR beta chains appeared HLA-restricted in a later analysis.

Researchers ran the PCR with 60 Vbeta and 13 Jbeta primers. Generated by immunoSEQ multiplex PCR, the TCRdb table keeps only in-frame clones and is missing some. The data show 100,000 to 120,000 clones, about four fifths seen once. Sequencing was carried out using PBMCs. This sequence originates from a man aged 25-45 years in good health and CMV-seronegative.

The CDR3 nucleotides are TGCGCCAGCAGCCAAGATAGCGGGAGGGCGACAGATACGCAGTATTTT. It translates to CASSQDSGRATDTQYF. V and J are TRBV4-1 and TRBJ2-3; 11 bases match TRBD2. With V trimmed by 0 bases and J by 3 bases, 2 bases remained unmatched. The CDR3 spans 16 residues. Germline V lookup: CDR1 MGHRA, CDR2 YSYEKL.